Below are 7 T cell receptor beta chains sequenced from a single sample in a study of blood T cell repertoires in COVID-19. Using immunoSEQ multiplex PCR, the repertoire was profiled, and TCRdb retains in-frame clones only, with some absent. The table has 150,000 to 200,000 clones, about 80% seen once; the top ten hold 7.5%. Sequencing was carried out using PBMCs or T cells enriched from blood (not recorded which). The receptor set was obtained from a man aged 35-49 years who had recovered from COVID-19.

With respect to this clone: The junction departs from germline at one end; a sequencing error may be responsible. The chain employs TRBV4-1 and TRBJ1-6; 7 bases agree with TRBD1. The CDR3 has 18 amino acids. Germline assignment: CDR1 MGHRA and CDR2 YSYEKL. CDR3 protein: CASSKEGSDRAYNSPLHF. The CDR3 DNA is TGCGCCAGCAGCAAAGAGGGTTCCGACAGGGCCTATAATTCACCCCTCCACTTT.

The chain carries TRBV19 and TRBJ1-5; no clear D gene. The CDR3 is made up of 12 amino acids. Germline values: CDR1 LNHDA, CDR2 SQIVND (reference sequence). Trimming took 3 bases from V and 6 from J, leaving 6 bases between them. The CDR3, as DNA: TGTGCCAGTAGTATCGGTCTTCAGCCCCAGCATTTT. Translated, it gives CASSIGLQPQHF. Full variable domain (missing parts from reference TRBV19 and TRBJ1-5): DGGITQSPKYLFRKEGQNVTLSCEQNLNHDAMYWYRQDPGQGLRLIYYSQIVNDFQKGDIAEGYSVSREKKESFPLTVTSAQKNPTAFYLCASSIGLQPQHFGDGTRLSIL.

This chain links TRBV5-1 with TRBJ1-2; D ambiguous. Trimming pared 0 bases from V and 6 bases from J, leaving 9 bases between. Germline V CDR1 and CDR2: SGHRS, YFSETQ. The CDR3 runs 13 residues. CDR3 coding DNA: TGCGCCAGCAGCTTGGGCGAATTCGATGGCTACACCTTC. As protein: CASSLGEFDGYTF.

The genes are TRBV10-1 and TRBJ1-2; D is ambiguous. V lost 8 bases and J lost 4, with 14 bases in between. CDR3 length: 13 amino acids. Germline loops: CDR1 WNHNN, CDR2 SYGVQD (reference sequence). The CDR3 DNA follows: TGCGCCAGCCCCGGCGGGGTAATCTATGGCTACACCTTC. Translation: CASPGGVIYGYTF.

The genes are TRBV24-1 and TRBJ2-5; D might be TRBD1 (6 bases). The CDR3 is 16 residues long. Germline CDR1 KGHDR, CDR2 SFDVKD. V gave up 4 bases and J gave up 4 bases, with 18 bases separating them. CDR3 residues: CATSDPRSGHRETQYF. CDR3 coding DNA: TGTGCCACCAGTGACCCTAGGTCGGGACATAGAGAGACCCAGTACTTC.

The rearrangement uses TRBV5-1 and TRBJ2-1, with 11 bases that match TRBD2. The CDR3 extends over 16 amino acids. The germline gives CDR1 SGHRS, CDR2 YFSETQ. V lost 0 bases to trimming and J lost 9 bases; unmatched junction nucleotides: 8. The CDR3 bases are TGCGCCAGCAGCTTGGCTAGCGGGGGGACATACGGTGAGCAGTTCTTC. As protein: CASSLASGGTYGEQFF. The full variable domain, in which reference TRBV5-1 and TRBJ2-1 provide the parts outside the CDR3, is KAGVTQTPRYLIKTRGQQVTLSCSPISGHRSVSWYQQTPGQGLQFLFEYFSETQRNKGNFPGRFSGRQFSNSRSEMNVSTLELGDSALYLCASSLASGGTYGEQFFGPGTRLTVL.

CDR3 loop: CASTSGGARETQYF. CDR3 bases: TGCGCCAGCACCAGCGGGGGGGCCCGCGAGACCCAGTACTTC. The J gene is TRBJ2-5, the V gene TRBV5-1; 10 bases are a match to TRBD2. The germline V gene has CDR1 SGHRS and CDR2 YFSETQ. This CDR3 spans 14 amino acids. J gave up 5 bases and V 6 bases, and 7 bases lay outside the gene matches.